This T cell receptor (beta chain) stems from a study of cytomegalovirus exposure and HLA in healthy donors (dated 2017 in TCRdb). As for the study more broadly: According to an earlier analysis of a few hundred of the donors, about 180 million T cells yielded approximately 120 million unique TCR beta sequences and around 300 Gb of sequence data. Genome-wide SNP genotypes for about 65% of the roughly 670 donors were used in a later genetic analysis, which treated that subset as a discovery cohort. HLA typing covered class I and class II loci at four-digit resolution. Donor age, sex, ethnicity and CMV serostatus were compiled together with the repertoire data. Among the 398 genotyped donors, approximately 76% belonged to the genetic ancestry cluster associated with self-reported Caucasian donors. A separate validation cohort of roughly 110 different subjects was used in addition to the roughly 700-subject first cohort. An early release that covered some 630 HLA-typed donors contained about 300 gigabases of sequencing data and around 85 million unique TCR sequences. Five DR-DQ haplotypes were handled as single units for association and clustering, since linkage in the cohort was strong. To study patterns of TCR occurrence, a later analysis re-analyzed previously published TCR beta repertoires from under 750 donors and added high-resolution HLA genotyping. The T cell repertoires of 666 subjects were profiled by immunosequencing and related to cytomegalovirus serostatus. The study aimed to test whether cataloging public T cell receptors could reveal signatures of past pathogen exposure. The study combined high-throughput TCR immunosequencing, statistical association of individual TCRs with disease status, and machine learning to predict cytomegalovirus infection status. Among some 400 genotyped donors of the cohort, an average of approximately 220,000 unique TCR beta nucleotide sequences was sequenced per donor, of which about 19% were non-productive. Typing coverage differed by locus: A, B, C, DRB1 and DQB1 were typed in roughly 629-640 donors, DQA1 in about 560, DPA1 in around 580, and DPB1 in 450 to 480. In an earlier analysis of roughly 540 of the donors, high-throughput TCR beta sequencing was used to judge whether each TCR beta V gene segment behaved as functional or pseudogenic. Rather than using new phenotypic data, the later analysis identified candidate immune exposures from TCR beta sequences and from how often those sequences occurred across donors. Every repertoire in the discovery cohort had been generated on one and the same sequencing platform. Overall study outcomes, separate from this receptor: Linkage disequilibrium might explain the correlated functional status among segregating V segments, but an unknown experimental factor could not be excluded. In this cohort, only TCR beta chains were sequenced, and detectable features were limited by the absence of alpha or paired-chain data. In vitro tests confirmed that a few of the cytomegalovirus-associated TCR beta chains recognize cytomegalovirus antigens. When HLA alleles, especially DR and DQ, strongly co-occurred, attributing TCR associations to individual alleles was difficult. In a later analysis, several top co-occurrence clusters were reported to appear linked to parvovirus B19, influenza, CMV and Epstein-Barr virus. A cluster of highly shared sequence variants was judged likely to be a technical artifact of the sequencing pipeline. HLA typing was unavailable for some donors at each locus, so association tests used only the typed subset. A further reported finding was that TCR beta sequences accurately predicted the HLA-A and HLA-B alleles for most subjects in the first cohort. Specific HLA alleles were associated with 16,951 TCR beta sequences at a false discovery rate of 0.05 in a later analysis. It was suggested by the authors that the approach could potentially be generalized to other disease states and immunological phenotypes. Most TCR sequences were seen in very few donors, while some public TCRs were found in many individuals. Broadly in line with IMGT annotations, most TCR beta V segments showed up in productive rearrangements about 87% or about 30% of the time in an earlier analysis of around 550 of the donors. The only immune exposure information available for the cohort was CMV serostatus. Most CMV-associated TCR beta chains appeared to be HLA-restricted in a later analysis, and the HLA associations seemed to be driven largely by CMV exposure. In a later analysis, HLA-associated TCR beta chains showed more clonal expansion and lower generation probabilities than non-associated chains that were equally common. A later genetic analysis reported fewer N-insertions in productive TCRs among donors in an Asian-associated ancestry cluster than the roughly 690-donor mean. The classifier was reported to diagnose cytomegalovirus status with high specificity and sensitivity in both the original and validation cohorts. In the study, approximately 160 TCR beta chains were listed as associated with cytomegalovirus. Because counts were too low, seventeen rarely observed V segments, including chromosome 9 orphons, were left out of the earlier analysis of 587 of the donors. In a later genetic analysis, a missense DCLRE1C variant was associated with V-gene and J-gene trimming of TCR beta chains, and the association was replicated in an independent cohort. According to a later analysis, TCR association rates differed among HLA loci, with DRB1 alleles showing the most associated TCRs and HLA-C alleles showing the fewest. Roughly uniform sequencing depth across donors was assumed in presence/absence analyses, although this assumption may not hold.

The receptor library was made with the immunoSEQ multiplex PCR assay. For the multiplex PCR, a mixture combining 60 forward primers for TCR Vbeta segments and 13 reverse primers for TCR Jbeta segments was used. The CDR3 region of rearranged TCR beta genes was amplified from genomic DNA with a multiplex PCR assay. Amplified TCR beta libraries were sequenced as 87-base-pair reads on the Illumina HiSeq System. The original methods were these. A later analysis counted about 80 million unique TCR beta chains across the 650 to 800 repertoires, and roughly 9.9 million of these chains were shared by at least two donors. Raw reads were error-corrected and collapsed into unique sequences with a nearest-neighbor algorithm that merged closely related sequences to remove PCR and sequencing errors. V, D and J gene segments were assigned by aligning CDR3 sequences to IMGT reference sequences. For a sequence to be retained, a match of at least six nucleotides to both a V gene segment and a J gene segment was required. A rearrangement was called productive if the CDR3 had no stop codons and remained in frame with V and J, and every other rearrangement was called non-productive. CDR3 was defined by IMGT convention, running from the second conserved V-encoded cysteine to the conserved J-encoded phenylalanine. The earlier analysis of about 560 of the donors excluded any sequence lacking an unambiguous match to a single V gene segment. In an earlier analysis of roughly 600 of the donors, a V segment was called functional when productive rearrangements were above 56.7%, and segregating when the standard deviation between donors exceeded 5%. A statistical classification framework was built for diagnosing cytomegalovirus status from the catalog of TCR beta chain sequences. In a later analysis, TCR nucleotide sequences were compared against IMGT/GENE-DB human TR gene sequences so that V and J genes could be assigned. In a later analysis, CDR3 sequences and most-parsimonious VDJ recombination scenarios were assigned using the TCRdist pipeline. In a later analysis, each TCR beta chain was defined by its CDR3 amino acid sequence together with its V-gene family, and reads without a unique V-gene family were excluded. A later analysis removed several hundred highly shared, low-generation-probability nucleotide sequences to deal with suspected cross-contamination and a sequencing artifact. A later analysis calculated a clonal expansion index for each public chain from normalized within-repertoire ranks of inferred template counts. A later analysis computed generation probabilities with a VDJ recombination model fitted to out-of-frame rearrangements, and checked the results against IGoR. Hypergeometric tests were used in a later analysis to score TCR-TCR, TCR-HLA and TCR-CMV co-occurrence, with a repertoire-size bias correction applied to the TCR pairs. A later analysis estimated false discovery rates by permuting HLA or CMV assignments 20 times. A later analysis grouped co-occurring TCRs with DBSCAN, adding TCRdist sequence similarity when clustering within HLA-allele-positive subsets. Repertoires with fewer than 30,000 or more than 120,000 public chains were left out of co-occurrence clustering, as were four to six repertoires with anomalous nucleotide sharing. TCRdb carries this immuneACCESS record with in-frame sequences only. Its versions omit some clonotypes, under half of them owing to an unresolved V gene in the studies checked, with the rest unexplained. V and J calls and clone size are those listed in that table; D and trimming were worked out from the DNA. Here the sample has 95,000 to 150,000 clones; 60% to 85% occur a single time. The top ten clonotypes cover less than 3% of the sample.

The cohort was made up of approximately 670 healthy bone marrow donors. At the time of sampling, all cohort members were nominally healthy, though unrecorded immune exposures were likely present. The donor was CMV seropositive and belonged to the group of a few hundred seropositive cohort members. A peripheral blood sample was provided by each donor, and peripheral blood mononuclear cells were used for TCR beta sequencing. The Qiagen DNeasy Blood Extraction Kit was used to extract genomic DNA from the blood cell samples. As concerns this clone: Its antigen has not been determined. Base quality data are lacking; no much larger clone is found one base away.

Sequencing was carried out using PBMCs. The clonotype comes from a woman aged 40 to 50 in good health and CMV-seropositive.

CDR3 region: CAWSPDTWTGKVKSYNSPLHF. The DNA sequence reads TGTGCCTGGAGTCCTGACACCTGGACAGGGAAAGTCAAGTCCTATAATTCACCCCTCCACTTT. The chain was built from TRBV30 and TRBJ1-6; TRBD1 lines up with 8 middle nucleotides. V has 2 bases trimmed and J has 1 base trimmed; junction bases matching no gene number 19. CDR1 GTSNPN and CDR2 SVGIG are derived from the germline V gene (reference sequence). Including the terminal cysteine and phenylalanine, the CDR3 comprises 21 residues. This entry keeps only the CDR3 DNA: 63 bases, framed from base 1.